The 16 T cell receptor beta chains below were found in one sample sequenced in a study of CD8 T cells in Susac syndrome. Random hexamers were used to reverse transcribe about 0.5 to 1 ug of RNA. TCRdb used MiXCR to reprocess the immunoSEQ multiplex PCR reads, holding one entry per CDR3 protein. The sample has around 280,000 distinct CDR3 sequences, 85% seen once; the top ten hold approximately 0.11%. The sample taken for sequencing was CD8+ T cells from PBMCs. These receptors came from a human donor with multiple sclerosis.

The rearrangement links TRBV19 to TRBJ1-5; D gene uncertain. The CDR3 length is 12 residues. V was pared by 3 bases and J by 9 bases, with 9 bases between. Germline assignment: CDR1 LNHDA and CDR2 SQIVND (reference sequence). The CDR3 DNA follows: TGTGCCAGTAGTATCCCGACCTTGCCCCAGCATTTT. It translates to CASSIPTLPQHF.

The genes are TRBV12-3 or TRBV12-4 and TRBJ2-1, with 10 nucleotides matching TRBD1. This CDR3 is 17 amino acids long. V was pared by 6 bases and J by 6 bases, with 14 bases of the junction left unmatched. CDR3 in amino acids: CASSYLPGQGIGNEQFF. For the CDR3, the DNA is TGTGCCAGCAGCTATCTACCGGGACAGGGGATTGGCAATGAGCAGTTCTTC.

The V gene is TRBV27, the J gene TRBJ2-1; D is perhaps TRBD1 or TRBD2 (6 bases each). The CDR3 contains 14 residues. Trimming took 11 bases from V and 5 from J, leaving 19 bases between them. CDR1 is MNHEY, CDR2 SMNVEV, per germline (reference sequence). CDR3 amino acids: CAVRGEATHNEQFF. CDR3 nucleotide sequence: TGTGCCGTAAGGGGGGAGGCAACGCACAATGAGCAGTTCTTC.

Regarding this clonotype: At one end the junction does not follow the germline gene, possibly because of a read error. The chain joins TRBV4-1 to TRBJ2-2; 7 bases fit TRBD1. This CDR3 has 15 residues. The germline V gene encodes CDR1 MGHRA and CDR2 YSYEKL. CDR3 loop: CASGQVVTGMRELFF. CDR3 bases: TGCGCCAGCGGCCAAGTGGTGACAGGGATGCGGGAGCTGTTTTTT.

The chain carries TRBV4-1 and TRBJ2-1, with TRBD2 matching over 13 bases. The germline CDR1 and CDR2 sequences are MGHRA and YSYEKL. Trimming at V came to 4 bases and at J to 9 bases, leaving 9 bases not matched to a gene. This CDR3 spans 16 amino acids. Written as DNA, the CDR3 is TGCGCCAGCAGCCCGGGGACTAGCGGGATGATAGGTGAGCAGTTCTTC. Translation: CASSPGTSGMIGEQFF.

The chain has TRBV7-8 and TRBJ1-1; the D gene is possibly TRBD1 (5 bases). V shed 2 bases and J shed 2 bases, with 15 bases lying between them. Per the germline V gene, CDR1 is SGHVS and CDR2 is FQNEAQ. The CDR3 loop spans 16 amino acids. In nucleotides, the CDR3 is TGTGCCAGCAGCTTAATGAAGGGACTCTTAAACACTGAAGCTTTCTTT. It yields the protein CASSLMKGLLNTEAFF. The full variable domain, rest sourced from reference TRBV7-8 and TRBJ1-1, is GAGVSQSPRYKVAKRGQDVALRCDPISGHVSLFWYQQALGQGPEFLTYFQNEAQLDKSGLPSDRFFAERPEGSVSTLKIQRTQQEDSAVYLCASSLMKGLLNTEAFFGQGTRLTVV.

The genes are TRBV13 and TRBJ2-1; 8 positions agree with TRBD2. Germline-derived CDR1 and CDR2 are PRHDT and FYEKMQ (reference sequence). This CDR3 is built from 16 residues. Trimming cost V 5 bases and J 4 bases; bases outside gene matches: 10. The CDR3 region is CASSQPRTSYYNEQFF. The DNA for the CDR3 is TGTGCCAGCAGCCAACCAAGGACTAGCTATTACAATGAGCAGTTCTTC.

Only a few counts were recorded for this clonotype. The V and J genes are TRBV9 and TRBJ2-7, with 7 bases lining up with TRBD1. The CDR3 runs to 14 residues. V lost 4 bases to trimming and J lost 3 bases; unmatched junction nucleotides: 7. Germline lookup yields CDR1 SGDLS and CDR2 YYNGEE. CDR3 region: CASSPGGRYYEQYF. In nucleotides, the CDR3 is TGTGCCAGCAGCCCAGGGGGAAGGTACTACGAGCAGTACTTC.

The DNA of the CDR3 is TGTGCCAGCAGCCAAGGGTTTGGGGGAACTAGCACAGATACGCAGTATTTT. Amino acid sequence: CASSQGFGGTSTDTQYF. V usage is TRBV3-1 and J usage is TRBJ2-3; D may be TRBD1 or TRBD2 (5 bases each). The length of the CDR3 is 17 residues. Germline V CDR1 and CDR2: LGHDT, YNNKEL (reference sequence). With 1 base removed from V and 0 bases from J, the gap between germline ends came to 14 bases.

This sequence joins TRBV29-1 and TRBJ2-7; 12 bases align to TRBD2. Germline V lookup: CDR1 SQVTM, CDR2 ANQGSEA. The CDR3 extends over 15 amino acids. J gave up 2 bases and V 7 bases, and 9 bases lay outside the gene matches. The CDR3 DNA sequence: TGCAGCGCTCTTCTAGCGGGAGGGCAGGCCTACGAGCAGTACTTC. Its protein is CSALLAGGQAYEQYF.

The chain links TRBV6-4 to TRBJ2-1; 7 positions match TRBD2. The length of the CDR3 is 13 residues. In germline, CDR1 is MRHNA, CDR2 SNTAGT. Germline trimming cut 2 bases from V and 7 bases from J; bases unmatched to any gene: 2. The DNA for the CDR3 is TGTGCCAGCAGTGACAGACTAGCAAATGAGCAGTTCTTC. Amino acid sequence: CASSDRLANEQFF.

The CDR3 protein is CASSFGQRETQYF. DNA of the CDR3: TGTGCCAGCAGCTTCGGGCAGCGAGAGACCCAGTACTTC. This sequence joins TRBV13 and TRBJ2-5; the D is unclear. This CDR3 contains 13 residues. V lost 3 bases and J lost 4, with 9 bases in between. Germline V gene data show CDR1 as PRHDT and CDR2 as FYEKMQ (reference sequence).

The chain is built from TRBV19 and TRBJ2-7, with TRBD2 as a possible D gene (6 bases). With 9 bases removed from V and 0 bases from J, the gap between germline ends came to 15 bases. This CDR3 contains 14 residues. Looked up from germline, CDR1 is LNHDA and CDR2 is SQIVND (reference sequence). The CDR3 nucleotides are TGTGCCAGCCGGGACTCCCGAGACTCCTACGAGCAGTACTTC. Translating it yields CASRDSRDSYEQYF.

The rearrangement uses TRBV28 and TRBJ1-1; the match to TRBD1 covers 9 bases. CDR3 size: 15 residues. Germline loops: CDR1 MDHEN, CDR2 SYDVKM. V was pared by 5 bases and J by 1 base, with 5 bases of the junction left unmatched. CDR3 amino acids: CASSGDREGNTEAFF. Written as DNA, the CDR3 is TGTGCCAGCAGTGGGGACAGGGAGGGGAACACTGAAGCTTTCTTT.

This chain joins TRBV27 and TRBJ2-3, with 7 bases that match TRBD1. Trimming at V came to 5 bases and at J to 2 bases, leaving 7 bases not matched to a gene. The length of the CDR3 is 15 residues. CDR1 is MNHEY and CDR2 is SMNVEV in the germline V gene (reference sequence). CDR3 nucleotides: TGTGCCAGCAGTACCTCGGGACAGACCACAGATACGCAGTATTTT. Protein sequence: CASSTSGQTTDTQYF.

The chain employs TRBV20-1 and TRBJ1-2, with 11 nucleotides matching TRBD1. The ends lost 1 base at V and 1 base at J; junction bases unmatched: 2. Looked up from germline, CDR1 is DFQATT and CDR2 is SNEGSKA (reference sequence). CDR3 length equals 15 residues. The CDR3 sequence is CSARVGQGGNYGYTF. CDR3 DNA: TGCAGTGCTAGAGTGGGACAGGGGGGTAACTATGGCTACACCTTC.